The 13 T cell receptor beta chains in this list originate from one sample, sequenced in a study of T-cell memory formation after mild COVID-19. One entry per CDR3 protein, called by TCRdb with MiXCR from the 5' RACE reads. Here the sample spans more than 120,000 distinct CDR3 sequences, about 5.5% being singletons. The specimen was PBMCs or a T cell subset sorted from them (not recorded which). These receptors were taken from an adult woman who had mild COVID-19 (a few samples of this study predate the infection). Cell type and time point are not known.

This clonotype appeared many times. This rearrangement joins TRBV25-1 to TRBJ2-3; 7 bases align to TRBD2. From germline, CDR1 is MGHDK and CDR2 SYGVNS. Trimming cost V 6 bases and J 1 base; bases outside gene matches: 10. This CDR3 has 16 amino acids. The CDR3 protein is CASSPTSLGGTDTQYF. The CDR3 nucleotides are TGTGCCAGCAGCCCGACTAGCCTAGGGGGCACAGATACGCAGTATTTT.

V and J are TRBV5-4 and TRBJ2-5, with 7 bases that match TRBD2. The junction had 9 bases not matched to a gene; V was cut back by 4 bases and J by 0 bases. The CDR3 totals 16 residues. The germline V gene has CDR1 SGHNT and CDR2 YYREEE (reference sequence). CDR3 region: CASSRASGFNQETQYF. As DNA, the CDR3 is TGTGCCAGCAGCCGGGCTAGCGGCTTTAACCAAGAGACCCAGTACTTC.

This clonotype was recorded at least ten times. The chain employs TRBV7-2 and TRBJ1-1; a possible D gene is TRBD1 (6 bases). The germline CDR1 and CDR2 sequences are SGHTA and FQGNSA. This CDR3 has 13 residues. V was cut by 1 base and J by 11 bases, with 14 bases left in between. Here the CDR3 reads CASSLGGGAAAFF. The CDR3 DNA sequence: TGTGCCAGCAGCTTAGGTGGGGGCGCAGCGGCTTTCTTT. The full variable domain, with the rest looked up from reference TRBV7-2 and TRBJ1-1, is GAGVSQSPSNKVTEKGKDVELRCDPISGHTALYWYRQSLGQGLEFLIYFQGNSAPDKSGLPSDRFSAERTGGSVSTLTIQRTQQEDSAVYLCASSLGGGAAAFFGQGTRLTVV.

In nucleotides, the CDR3 is TGTGCCAGCAGCTTAGGAGGGACAGGGAGGAATGAGCAGTTCTTC. Protein product: CASSLGGTGRNEQFF. The chain links TRBV7-2 to TRBJ2-1, with 9 bases aligning to TRBD1. Germline-derived CDR1 and CDR2 are SGHTA and FQGNSA. J was trimmed by 7 bases and V by 1 base; bases with no gene match: 5. This CDR3 has 15 amino acids.

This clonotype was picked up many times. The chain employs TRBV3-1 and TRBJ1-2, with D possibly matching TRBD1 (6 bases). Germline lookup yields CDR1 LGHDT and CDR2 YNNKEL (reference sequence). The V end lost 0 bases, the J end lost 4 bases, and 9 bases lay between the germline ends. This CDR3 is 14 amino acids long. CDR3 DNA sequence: TGTGCCAGCAGCCAAGACAGGGGAGGCTATGGCTACACCTTC. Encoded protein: CASSQDRGGYGYTF. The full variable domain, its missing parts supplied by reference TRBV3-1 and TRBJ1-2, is DTAVSQTPKYLVTQMGNDKSIKCEQNLGHDTMYWYKQDSKKFLKIMFSYNNKELIINETVPNRFSPKSPDKAHLNLHINSLELGDSAVYFCASSQDRGGYGYTFGSGTRLTVV.

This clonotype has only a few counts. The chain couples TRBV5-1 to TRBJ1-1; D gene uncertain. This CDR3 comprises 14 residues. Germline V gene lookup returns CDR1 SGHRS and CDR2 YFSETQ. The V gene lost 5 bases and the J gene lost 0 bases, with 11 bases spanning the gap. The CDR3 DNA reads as TGCGCCAGCAGTCGGGCGACCATGAACACTGAAGCTTTCTTT. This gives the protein CASSRATMNTEAFF. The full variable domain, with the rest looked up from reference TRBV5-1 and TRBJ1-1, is KAGVTQTPRYLIKTRGQQVTLSCSPISGHRSVSWYQQTPGQGLQFLFEYFSETQRNKGNFPGRFSGRQFSNSRSEMNVSTLELGDSALYLCASSRATMNTEAFFGQGTRLTVV.

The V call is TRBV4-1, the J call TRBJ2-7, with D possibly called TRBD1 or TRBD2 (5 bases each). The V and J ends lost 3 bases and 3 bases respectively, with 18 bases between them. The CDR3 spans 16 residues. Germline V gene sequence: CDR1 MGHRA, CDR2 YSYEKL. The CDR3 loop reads CASSHGTRERFYEQYF. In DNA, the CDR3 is TGCGCCAGCAGCCATGGGACCCGCGAGAGGTTCTACGAGCAGTACTTC.

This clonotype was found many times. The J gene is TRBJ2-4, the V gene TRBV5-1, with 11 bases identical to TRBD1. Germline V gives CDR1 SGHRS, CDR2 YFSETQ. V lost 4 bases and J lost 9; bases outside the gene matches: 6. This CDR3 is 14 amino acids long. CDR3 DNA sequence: TGCGCCAGCAGCCCTGGGACAGGGGGAACCATTCAGTACTTC. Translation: CASSPGTGGTIQYF.

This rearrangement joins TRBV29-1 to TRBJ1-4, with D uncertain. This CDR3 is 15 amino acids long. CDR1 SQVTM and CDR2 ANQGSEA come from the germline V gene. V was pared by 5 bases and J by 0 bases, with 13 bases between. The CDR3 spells CSVRGGLATNEKLFF. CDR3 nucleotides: TGCAGCGTTCGAGGAGGTCTTGCAACTAATGAAAAACTGTTTTTT. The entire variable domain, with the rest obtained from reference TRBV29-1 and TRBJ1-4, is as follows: SAVISQKPSRDICQRGTSLTIQCQVDSQVTMMFWYRQQPGQSLTLIATANQGSEATYESGFVIDKFPISRPNLTFSTLTVSNMSPEDSSIYLCSVRGGLATNEKLFFGSGTQLSVL.

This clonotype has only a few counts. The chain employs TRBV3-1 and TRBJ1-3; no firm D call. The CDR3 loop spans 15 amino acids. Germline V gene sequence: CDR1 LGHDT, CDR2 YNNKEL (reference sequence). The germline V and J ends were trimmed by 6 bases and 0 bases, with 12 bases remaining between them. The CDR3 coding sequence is TGTGCCAGCAGTCTCGCCCCTTTCTCTGGAAACACCATATATTTT. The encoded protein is CASSLAPFSGNTIYF. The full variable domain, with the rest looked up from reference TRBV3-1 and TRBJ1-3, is DTAVSQTPKYLVTQMGNDKSIKCEQNLGHDTMYWYKQDSKKFLKIMFSYNNKELIINETVPNRFSPKSPDKAHLNLHINSLELGDSAVYFCASSLAPFSGNTIYFGEGSWLTVV.

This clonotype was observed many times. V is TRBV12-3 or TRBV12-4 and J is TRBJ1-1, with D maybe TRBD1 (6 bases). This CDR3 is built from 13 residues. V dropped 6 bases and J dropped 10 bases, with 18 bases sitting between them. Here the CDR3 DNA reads TGTGCCAGCAGCTCTCGAGGGGGGTTCTCAGCTTTCTTT. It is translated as CASSSRGGFSAFF.

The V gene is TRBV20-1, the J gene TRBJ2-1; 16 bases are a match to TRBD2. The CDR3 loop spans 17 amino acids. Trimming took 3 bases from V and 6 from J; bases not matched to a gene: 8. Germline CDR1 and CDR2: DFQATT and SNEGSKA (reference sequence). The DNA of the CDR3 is TGCAGTGCTAGCGCCCTGGGACTAGCGGGAGGGGGCAATGAGCAGTTCTTC. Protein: CSASALGLAGGGNEQFF.

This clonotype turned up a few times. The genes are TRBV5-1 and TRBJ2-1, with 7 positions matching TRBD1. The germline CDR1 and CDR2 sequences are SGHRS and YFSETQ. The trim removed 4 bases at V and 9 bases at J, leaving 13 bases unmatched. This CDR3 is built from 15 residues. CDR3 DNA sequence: TGCGCCAGCAGCCCCGGGACAGCACCTCTAATTGAGCAGTTCTTC. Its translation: CASSPGTAPLIEQFF.